This T cell receptor beta chain stems from a study of CD8 T cells in Susac syndrome. Relapsing-remitting disease, either stable or active, was present in the treatment-naive patients who were the multiple sclerosis controls. Random hexamers were used to reverse transcribe roughly 0.45 to 1 ug of RNA. TCRdb itself ran the immunoSEQ multiplex PCR reads through MiXCR, one entry per CDR3 protein. The sample comprises about 290,000 distinct CDR3 sequences, 89% of which are singletons, and less than 0.2% rests with the top ten. The CDR3 runs to 18 residues. The junction had 16 bases not matched to a gene; V was cut back by 5 bases and J by 4 bases. Germline assignment: CDR1 MNHEY and CDR2 SMNVEV (reference sequence).

The rearrangement uses TRBV27 and TRBJ2-1; 8 bases align to TRBD2. The source is a human donor with multiple sclerosis. The sample taken for sequencing was CD8+ T cells from PBMCs. The CDR3 here is CASSIGLVGSGDYNEQFF. The CDR3 DNA reads as TGTGCCAGCAGTATCGGCCTCGTGGGTAGCGGGGATTACAATGAGCAGTTCTTC.